The clone carrying this T cell receptor beta chain occurred a few times. V dropped 3 bases and J dropped 0 bases, with 9 bases sitting between them. CDR1 and CDR2 from the germline V gene are SGHTA and FQGNSA. The CDR3 totals 14 residues. As handled by the study authors: Scientists estimated how many nucleated cells there were by amplifying reference gene primers. Clones were read by immunoSEQ multiplex PCR, and TCRdb kept only the in-frame ones, dropping some. V, J and clone size are those of that table, while D and trimming were read from the DNA. The sample lists around 220,000 clones, approximately 78% occurring once. The data stem from a study of blood T cell repertoires in COVID-19. Study information: Donors in the United States, Italy and Spain gave samples during acute or convalescent COVID-19. T cells, B-cell-depleted T cells, or PBMCs supplied cDNA or gDNA.

The chain combines TRBV7-2 with TRBJ2-7; D might be TRBD2 (6 bases). This clonotype was obtained from a woman older than 75 with acute or convalescent COVID-19. Sequencing was done on a sample of peripheral blood. The CDR3: CASSLTGASYEQYF. For the CDR3, the DNA is TGTGCCAGCAGCTTGACGGGAGCCTCCTACGAGCAGTACTTC.